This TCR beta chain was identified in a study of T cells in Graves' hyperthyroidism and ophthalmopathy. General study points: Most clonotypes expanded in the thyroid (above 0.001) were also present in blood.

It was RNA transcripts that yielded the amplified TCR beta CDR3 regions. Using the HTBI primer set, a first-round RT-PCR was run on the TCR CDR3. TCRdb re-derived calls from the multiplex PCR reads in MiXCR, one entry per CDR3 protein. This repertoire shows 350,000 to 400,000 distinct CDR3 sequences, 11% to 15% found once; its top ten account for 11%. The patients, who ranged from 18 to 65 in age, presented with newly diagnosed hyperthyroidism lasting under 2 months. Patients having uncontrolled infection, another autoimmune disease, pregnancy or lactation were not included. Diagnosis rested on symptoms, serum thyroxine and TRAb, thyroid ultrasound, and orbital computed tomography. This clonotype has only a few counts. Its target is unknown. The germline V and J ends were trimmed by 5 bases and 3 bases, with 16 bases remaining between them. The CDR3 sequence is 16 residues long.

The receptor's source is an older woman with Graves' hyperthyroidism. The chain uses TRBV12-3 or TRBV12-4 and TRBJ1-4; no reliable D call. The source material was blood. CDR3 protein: CASSPLGGDPNEKLFF. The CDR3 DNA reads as TGTGCCAGCAGTCCCTTAGGCGGGGATCCTAATGAAAAACTGTTTTTT.